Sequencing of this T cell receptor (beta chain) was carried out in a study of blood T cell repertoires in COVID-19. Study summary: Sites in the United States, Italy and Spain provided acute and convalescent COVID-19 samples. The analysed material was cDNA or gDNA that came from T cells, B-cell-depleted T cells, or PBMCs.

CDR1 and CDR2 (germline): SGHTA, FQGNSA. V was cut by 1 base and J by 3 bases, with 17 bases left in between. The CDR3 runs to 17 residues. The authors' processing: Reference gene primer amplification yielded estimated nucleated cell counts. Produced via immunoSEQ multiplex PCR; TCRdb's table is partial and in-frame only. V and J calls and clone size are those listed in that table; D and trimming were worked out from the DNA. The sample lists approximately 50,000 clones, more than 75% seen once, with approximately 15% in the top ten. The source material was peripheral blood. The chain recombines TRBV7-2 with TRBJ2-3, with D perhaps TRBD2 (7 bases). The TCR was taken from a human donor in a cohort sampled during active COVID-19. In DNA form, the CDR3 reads TGTGCCAGCAGCTTAGGGCTGGGGGGGGCCGGGACAGATACGCAGTATTTT. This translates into CASSLGLGGAGTDTQYF.